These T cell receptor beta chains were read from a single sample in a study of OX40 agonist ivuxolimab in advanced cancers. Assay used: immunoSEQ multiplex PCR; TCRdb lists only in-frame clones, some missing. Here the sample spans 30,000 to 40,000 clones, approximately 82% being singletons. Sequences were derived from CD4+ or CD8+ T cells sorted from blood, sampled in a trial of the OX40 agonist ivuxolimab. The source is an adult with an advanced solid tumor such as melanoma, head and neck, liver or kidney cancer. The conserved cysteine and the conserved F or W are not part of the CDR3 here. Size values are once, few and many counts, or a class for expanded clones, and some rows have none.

CDR3: AISEGRPDTQY
V: TRBV10-3
size: -

CDR3: ASSSDRGRPSYEQY
V: TRBV7-6
size: -

CDR3: ASTRDINSPLH
V: TRBV6-5
size: -

CDR3: ASAQGRSYTEQF
V: TRBV5-8
size: once

CDR3: AISGSAYGYT
V: TRBV10-3
size: -

CDR3: AWTQWGVYEQY
V: TRBV30
size: few

CDR3: ASRGQLNTEAF
V: TRBV28
size: once

CDR3: ASSPDMGTSGSYEQY
V: TRBV7-8
size: -

CDR3: ASGRGTSYGYT
V: TRBV2
size: -

CDR3: ASSRGQPLEQF
V: TRBV2
size: -

CDR3: ASSSGGFRDTQY
V: TRBV5-1
size: -

CDR3: ASSATSGGPTNTGELF
V: TRBV9
size: -

CDR3: ASSSQGGTGAYEQY
V: TRBV6-6
size: -

CDR3: ASSTTLTGDETQY
V: TRBV18
size: -

CDR3: ASSVGPFGGDGANVLT
V: TRBV9
size: few

CDR3: ASSGGHYGYT
V: TRBV9
size: -

CDR3: ASSDRRTGGDEQF
V: TRBV2
size: -

CDR3: ASSLQGKNTGELF
V: TRBV27
size: -

CDR3: ALGAGSGGYGYT
V: TRBV28
size: -

CDR3: ASTPPGRGNTEAF
V: TRBV7-9
size: -

CDR3: ASSQSGGRVFTEAF
V: TRBV23-1
size: -

CDR3: ASSPGTSGRAVDGTQY
V: TRBV7-6
size: -

CDR3: ASSFTLPGTSFDEQF
V: TRBV5-1
size: once

CDR3: ASTGTGSDGYT
V: TRBV5-6
size: -

CDR3: ASSLGAKDQPQH
V: TRBV5-1
size: once

CDR3: SAKWEPEAF
V: TRBV20-1
size: few

CDR3: ASSPFGTLRYT
V: TRBV7-2
size: -

CDR3: ASSLRQGSVSPLH
V: TRBV7-3
size: -

CDR3: ASSSRQGDSNQPQH
V: TRBV7-9
size: -

CDR3: ASSLEGGRDREQY
V: TRBV7-2
size: -

CDR3: AWSVRMETQY
V: TRBV30
size: -

CDR3: ASSFPGGESPLH
V: TRBV5-4
size: -

CDR3: ASSLADGNSPLH
V: TRBV7-9
size: once

CDR3: ASSSATGIYNEQF
V: TRBV6-6
size: once

CDR3: ASSLEGGAWGTQY
V: TRBV11-2
size: -

CDR3: ASKLPSTDTQY
V: TRBV28
size: -